This TCR beta chain was sequenced in a study of cytomegalovirus exposure and HLA in healthy donors. To note about this clone: No antigen is known for it.

The PCR made use of 60 Vbeta and 13 Jbeta primers. The protocol was immunoSEQ multiplex PCR, while the TCRdb copy is restricted to in-frame clones and leaves out a portion. This sample yields 150,000 to 200,000 clones, of which about 70% are seen a single time; about 10% belongs to the top ten. V was clipped by 0 bases and J by 4 bases; unmatched bases: 5. The CDR3 totals 16 residues. Germline CDR1 and CDR2: MNHNY and SVGAGI (reference sequence). General study results and limits: It was reported that TCR beta sequences correctly inferred the HLA-A and HLA-B alleles for most subjects. Trimming of TCR beta V- and J-genes showed a link, identified in a later analysis, to a missense DCLRE1C variant. A later analysis reportedly found that, within productive TCRs, an Asian-associated ancestry cluster had fewer N-insertions than the mean observed across the roughly 730 donors. In a later analysis, specific HLA alleles were associated with 15,000 to 20,000 TCR beta sequences at a 0.05 false discovery rate.

Sequencing was done on a sample of PBMCs. This TCR was sampled from a man younger than 45 in good health and CMV-seropositive. The chain employs TRBV6-6 and TRBJ2-7; 11 nucleotides match TRBD2. CDR3 residues: CASSYSSGTSGYEQYF. CDR3 coding DNA: TGTGCCAGCAGTTACTCTTCCGGGACTAGCGGTTACGAGCAGTACTTC.